These 26 T cell receptor beta chains share one sample of origin, sequenced in a study of shared clonotypes between healthy human individuals. TCRdb's copy holds only in-frame clones and misses some; the assay was immunoSEQ multiplex PCR. The top ten clones hold about 1.8% of a sample with millions of clones, 85% to 95% of them seen once. CD45RO-negative cells were positively selected for CCR7, leaving out terminally differentiated effector memory CD45RA+ cells. The source material was naive CD8+ T cells from PBMCs. Every receptor here comes from a man between 18 and 29 years old in good health. Some clones in this sample may be carry-over from other donors' samples.

The genes are TRBV13 and TRBJ2-7; 7 nucleotides line up with TRBD1. Germline values: CDR1 PRHDT, CDR2 FYEKMQ (reference sequence). CDR3 size: 13 residues. Germline trimming cut 8 bases from V and 0 bases from J; bases unmatched to any gene: 4. The CDR3 sequence is CASVRQGSYEQYF. In DNA, the CDR3 is TGTGCCAGCGTCCGACAGGGCTCCTACGAGCAGTACTTC.

The genes are TRBV30 and TRBJ1-1, with D perhaps TRBD1 (6 bases). Germline V CDR1 and CDR2: GTSNPN, SVGIG (reference sequence). CDR3 length: 14 amino acids. The V gene lost 6 bases and the J gene lost 1 base, with 15 bases spanning the gap. The chain's CDR3 is CACDKLQGNTEAFF. The CDR3 DNA reads as TGTGCCTGCGATAAATTACAGGGGAACACTGAAGCTTTCTTT.

The V gene is TRBV9, the J gene TRBJ2-1, with D tentatively TRBD1 (6 bases). V dropped 3 bases and J dropped 5 bases, with 15 bases sitting between them. This CDR3 comprises 15 residues. Germline-derived CDR1 and CDR2 are SGDLS and YYNGEE. This CDR3 is CASSATGKGNNEQFF. CDR3 sequence (DNA): TGTGCCAGCAGCGCCACAGGGAAAGGTAACAATGAGCAGTTCTTC.

The rearrangement joins TRBV27 to TRBJ2-1; 14 nucleotides agree with TRBD2. The V segment lost 5 bases and the J segment 9 bases; nucleotides outside the gene matches: 9. Germline CDR1 is MNHEY and CDR2 is SMNVEV (reference sequence). The CDR3 contains 16 residues. The CDR3 coding sequence is TGTGCCAGCAGTATTAGGGGACTAGCGGGAGCATCTGAGCAGTTCTTC. Protein product: CASSIRGLAGASEQFF.

The rearrangement links TRBV6-1 to TRBJ1-5; 9 bases fit TRBD1. CDR1 and CDR2 from the germline V gene are MNHNS and SASEGT. The CDR3 totals 17 residues. The V segment lost 3 bases and the J segment 2 bases; nucleotides outside the gene matches: 8. The CDR3 reads CASSDGTGMGRNQPQHF. Here the CDR3 DNA reads TGTGCCAGCAGTGACGGGACAGGGATGGGGCGCAATCAGCCCCAGCATTTT.

The chain combines TRBV6-6 with TRBJ2-5; possible D gene TRBD1, 5 bases. There are 15 residues in the CDR3. The germline V gene encodes CDR1 MNHNY and CDR2 SVGAGI (reference sequence). V was trimmed by 4 bases and J by 4 bases, leaving 16 bases between them. The CDR3 region has the DNA TGTGCCAGCAGTTTTCTGATAGGGGTCCGAGAGACCCAGTACTTC. This gives the protein CASSFLIGVRETQYF.

The V gene is TRBV7-7, the J gene TRBJ2-7; 7 nucleotides line up with TRBD2. Germline values: CDR1 SSHAT, CDR2 FNYEAQ (reference sequence). The CDR3 totals 14 residues. V gave up 4 bases and J gave up 5 bases; unmatched junction bases: 8. The CDR3 DNA is TGTGCCAGCAGCTCAGAAACCCGGGGGGACGAGCAGTACTTC. It is translated as CASSSETRGDEQYF.

This rearrangement joins TRBV27 to TRBJ2-3, with 15 bases fitting TRBD2. Losses at the gene ends were 5 bases for V and 6 bases for J; bases not matched to a gene: 9. CDR1 and CDR2 from the germline V gene are MNHEY and SMNVEV (reference sequence). The CDR3 consists of 17 residues. The CDR3: CASSPRTSGRAGDTQYF. DNA of the CDR3: TGTGCCAGCAGTCCCCGGACTAGCGGGAGGGCCGGGGATACGCAGTATTTT.

The chain employs TRBV7-2 and TRBJ2-1, with no clear D. The CDR3 consists of 15 residues. V lost 6 bases and J 0 bases, leaving 12 bases between the germline ends. Germline CDR1 is SGHTA and CDR2 is FQGNSA. CDR3 sequence reads: CASSYTRSSYNEQFF. The CDR3 DNA reads as TGTGCCAGCAGTTATACTCGTAGCTCCTACAATGAGCAGTTCTTC.

Comment on this clone: Additional DNA sequences in this sample encode the identical CDR3. The chain carries TRBV7-9 and TRBJ2-5; 10 bases map to TRBD1. There are 15 residues in the CDR3. V trimming: 1 base; J trimming: 5 bases; junction bases outside the gene matches: 4. The germline gives CDR1 SEHNR, CDR2 FQNEAQ (reference sequence). The CDR3: CASSLGTGGWETQYF. DNA of the CDR3: TGTGCCAGCAGCTTAGGGACAGGGGGTTGGGAGACCCAGTACTTC.

This clone has a single count. The chain is built from TRBV19 and TRBJ2-1; a weak D match, TRBD1 (5 bases). Germline loops: CDR1 LNHDA, CDR2 SQIVND (reference sequence). The V and J ends lost 4 bases and 10 bases respectively, with 17 bases between them. The CDR3 is 14 residues long. The CDR3 DNA reads as TGTGCCAGTAGTAGGCTGACTCCAGGGCAGGAGCAGTTCTTC. Protein product: CASSRLTPGQEQFF.

This chain uses TRBV27 with TRBJ1-2; D is unclear. CDR1 and CDR2 (germline): MNHEY, SMNVEV (reference sequence). V was cut by 4 bases and J by 2 bases, with 17 bases left in between. The CDR3 extends over 16 amino acids. The CDR3 region has the DNA TGTGCCAGCAGTTCCCGAATTAGTTCGGCAAACTATGGCTACACCTTC. Protein sequence: CASSSRISSANYGYTF.

The rearrangement joins TRBV25-1 to TRBJ1-1; no reliable D call. V was clipped by 2 bases and J by 4 bases, with 11 bases between them. This CDR3 contains 14 residues. Germline V gene lookup returns CDR1 MGHDK and CDR2 SYGVNS. CDR3 DNA sequence: TGTGCCAGCAGTGAAACAGAGGGATCCACTGAAGCTTTCTTT. Translated, it gives CASSETEGSTEAFF. The full variable domain, in which reference TRBV25-1 and TRBJ1-1 provide the parts outside the CDR3, is EADIYQTPRYLVIGTGKKITLECSQTMGHDKMYWYQQDPGMELHLIHYSYGVNSTEKGDLSSESTVSRIRTEHFPLTLESARPSHTSQYLCASSETEGSTEAFFGQGTRLTVV.

V and J are TRBV7-9 and TRBJ2-5, with D possibly matching TRBD2 (5 bases). CDR3 length: 14 amino acids. Germline CDR1 and CDR2: SEHNR and FQNEAQ (reference sequence). Deletions cut 5 bases from V and 5 bases from J, with 15 bases between. The CDR3 DNA follows: TGTGCCAGCAGCCCCACCCGGTGGGAGGAGACCCAGTACTTC. It translates to CASSPTRWEETQYF.

V is TRBV6-1 and J is TRBJ1-1; unclear D gene. CDR1 is MNHNS and CDR2 is SASEGT in the germline V gene. Trimming left V 8 bases short and J 4 bases short, with 14 bases between. The length of the CDR3 is 13 residues. CDR3 residues: CASGDPWGTEAFF. CDR3 nucleotide sequence: TGTGCCAGCGGAGACCCCTGGGGCACTGAAGCTTTCTTT.

This clone appeared a few times. This CDR3 reads CASTPRWLNTEAFF. For the CDR3, the DNA is TGTGCCAGCACCCCTCGATGGCTGAACACTGAAGCTTTCTTT. The chain links TRBV6-1 to TRBJ1-1; no firm D call. Germline values: CDR1 MNHNS, CDR2 SASEGT. The CDR3 contains 14 residues. The V end was cut by 7 bases, the J end by 0 bases, with 12 bases between.

The V call is TRBV27, the J call TRBJ2-5; D remains ambiguous. V gave up 0 bases and J gave up 5 bases, with 13 bases separating them. This CDR3 is 15 amino acids long. From germline, CDR1 is MNHEY and CDR2 SMNVEV (reference sequence). CDR3 DNA: TGTGCCAGCAGTTTATCGGGTGTCTATAGCGAGACCCAGTACTTC. It is translated as CASSLSGVYSETQYF.

The V gene is TRBV4-1, the J gene TRBJ2-7; unclear D gene. The V end was cut by 0 bases, the J end by 2 bases, with 8 bases between. Germline CDR1 MGHRA, CDR2 YSYEKL. The CDR3 runs 14 residues. CDR3 coding DNA: TGCGCCAGCAGCCAAGAAGAGAGAACCTACGAGCAGTACTTC. Translated: CASSQEERTYEQYF.

The genes are TRBV5-4 and TRBJ2-1, with 10 positions matching TRBD2. The CDR3 consists of 15 residues. The germline CDR1 and CDR2 sequences are SGHNT and YYREEE (reference sequence). Trimming cost V 5 bases and J 7 bases; bases outside gene matches: 9. The CDR3 DNA reads TGTGCCAGCAGTTCCCTAGCGGGAGAAGGAAATGAGCAGTTCTTC. Translation: CASSSLAGEGNEQFF.

This clone appeared a single time. This chain links TRBV4-3 with TRBJ2-1; tentative D call: TRBD1 (6 bases). V was pared by 4 bases and J by 3 bases, with 13 bases between. The CDR3 is 15 residues long. Germline V lookup: CDR1 LGHNA, CDR2 YSLEER. CDR3 sequence: CASSPYRAHYNEQFF. The CDR3 nucleotides are TGCGCCAGCAGCCCCTACAGGGCACACTACAATGAGCAGTTCTTC.

V is TRBV11-2 and J is TRBJ2-7; D not resolved. Per germline, CDR1 SGHAT and CDR2 FQNNGV. The CDR3 runs 15 residues. The ends were cut back, 0 bases at V and 7 bases at J, with 16 bases in the middle. CDR3 in DNA: TGTGCCAGCAGCTTAGATTTGTACCAAACCCGGGAGCAGTACTTC. Translation gives CASSLDLYQTREQYF.

The chain recombines TRBV5-4 with TRBJ1-1, with a tentative D call TRBD1 (6 bases). The germline CDR1 and CDR2 sequences are SGHNT and YYREEE (reference sequence). Trimming took off 4 bases at V and 10 bases at J, with 20 bases between the two ends. The CDR3 extends over 14 amino acids. The CDR3 sequence: CASSPTGISDTAFF. CDR3 in DNA: TGTGCCAGCAGCCCTACAGGGATTTCCGATACAGCTTTCTTT. Based on the CDR3 plus reference TRBV5-4 and TRBJ1-1, the full variable domain is ETGVTQSPTHLIKTRGQQVTLRCSSQSGHNTVSWYQQALGQGPQFIFQYYREEENGRGNFPPRFSGLQFPNYSSELNVNALELDDSALYLCASSPTGISDTAFFGQGTRLTVV.

This clone has a handful of counts. This chain connects TRBV4-1 to TRBJ1-1; no clear D. The CDR3 sequence is 12 residues long. V gave up 1 base and J gave up 4 bases, with 4 bases separating them. Germline-derived CDR1 and CDR2 are MGHRA and YSYEKL. CDR3 amino acids: CASSQVGTEAFF. The CDR3 bases are TGCGCCAGCAGCCAAGTGGGCACTGAAGCTTTCTTT.

The chain combines TRBV15 with TRBJ2-7; D tentatively reads TRBD1 or TRBD2 (5 bases each). V dropped 0 bases and J dropped 6 bases, with 24 bases sitting between them. The CDR3 runs to 18 residues. CDR1 and CDR2 from the germline V gene are LNHNV and YYDKDF (reference sequence). CDR3 sequence: CATSRDFDTGTVLGEQYF. The CDR3 region has the DNA TGTGCCACCAGCAGAGACTTTGACACCGGGACGGTGCTCGGCGAGCAGTACTTC.

On this clone itself: Other DNA sequences from this sample encode an identical CDR3 as well. The chain uses TRBV9 and TRBJ2-7; D is unclear. Germline loops: CDR1 SGDLS, CDR2 YYNGEE. V shed 3 bases and J shed 4 bases, with 5 bases lying between them. This CDR3 spans 11 amino acids. This chain's CDR3 is CASSAGYEQYF. The CDR3 nucleotides are TGTGCCAGCAGCGCCGGATACGAGCAGTACTTC.

The V gene is TRBV28, the J gene TRBJ2-7; TRBD2 aligns across 16 bases. This CDR3 comprises 17 residues. Unmatched junction bases numbered 8, after V lost 5 bases and J lost 4 bases. Germline values: CDR1 MDHEN, CDR2 SYDVKM. The CDR3 region is CASSTRGLAGGPYEQYF. For the CDR3, the DNA is TGTGCCAGCAGTACCAGGGGACTAGCGGGAGGGCCTTACGAGCAGTACTTC. Full variable domain (outside the CDR3, taken from reference TRBV28 and TRBJ2-7): DVKVTQSSRYLVKRTGEKVFLECVQDMDHENMFWYRQDPGLGLRLIYFSYDVKMKEKGDIPEGYSVSREKKERFSLILESASTNQTSMYLCASSTRGLAGGPYEQYFGPGTRLTVT.